This T cell receptor (beta chain) comes out of a study of shared clonotypes between healthy human individuals. The CDR3 totals 16 residues. Germline assignment: CDR1 SGHVS and CDR2 FQNEAQ. V lost 2 bases, J lost 2 bases, and 13 bases lay in between. Only in-frame clones appear in the TCRdb table, and some are missing; sequencing was by immunoSEQ multiplex PCR. The sample lists more than 2,000,000 clones; approximately 94% were seen once. This chain links TRBV7-8 with TRBJ1-3; D is uncertain. The sequencing input was naive CD4+ T cells sorted from blood. Subset in this sample: CD45RA+ positively selected. This receptor was identified in a man aged 18 to 29 in good health. CDR3 DNA: TGTGCCAGCAGCTTATATGGGGATCTGACTGGAAACACCATATATTTT. Encoded protein: CASSLYGDLTGNTIYF.